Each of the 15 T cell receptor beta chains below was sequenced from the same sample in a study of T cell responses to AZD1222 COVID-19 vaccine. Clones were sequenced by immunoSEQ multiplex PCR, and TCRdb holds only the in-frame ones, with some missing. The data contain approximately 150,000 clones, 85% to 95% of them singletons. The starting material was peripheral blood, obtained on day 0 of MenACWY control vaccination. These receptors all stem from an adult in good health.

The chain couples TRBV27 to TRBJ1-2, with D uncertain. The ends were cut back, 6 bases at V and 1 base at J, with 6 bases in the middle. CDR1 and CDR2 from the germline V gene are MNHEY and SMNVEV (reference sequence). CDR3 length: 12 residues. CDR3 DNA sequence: TGTGCCAGCAGCCCTATTAACTATGGCTACACCTTC. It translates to CASSPINYGYTF.

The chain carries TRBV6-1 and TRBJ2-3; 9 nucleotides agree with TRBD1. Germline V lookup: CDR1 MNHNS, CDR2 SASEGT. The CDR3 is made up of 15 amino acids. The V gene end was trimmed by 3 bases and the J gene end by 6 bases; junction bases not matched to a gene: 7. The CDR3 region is CASSEGDRDIDTQYF. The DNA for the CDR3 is TGTGCCAGCAGTGAGGGGGACAGGGATATCGATACGCAGTATTTT.

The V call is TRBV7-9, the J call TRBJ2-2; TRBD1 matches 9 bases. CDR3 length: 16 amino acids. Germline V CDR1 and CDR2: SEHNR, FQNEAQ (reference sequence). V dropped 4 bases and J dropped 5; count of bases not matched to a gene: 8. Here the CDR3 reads CASSSNRGRSTGELFF. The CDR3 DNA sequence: TGTGCCAGCAGCTCAAACAGGGGGCGATCGACCGGGGAGCTGTTTTTT.

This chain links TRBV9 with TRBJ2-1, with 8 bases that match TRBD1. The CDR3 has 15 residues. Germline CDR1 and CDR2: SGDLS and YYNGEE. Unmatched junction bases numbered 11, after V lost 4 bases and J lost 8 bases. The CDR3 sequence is CASSPWGQVSYEQFF. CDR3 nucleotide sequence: TGTGCCAGCAGCCCCTGGGGACAGGTATCTTATGAGCAGTTCTTC.

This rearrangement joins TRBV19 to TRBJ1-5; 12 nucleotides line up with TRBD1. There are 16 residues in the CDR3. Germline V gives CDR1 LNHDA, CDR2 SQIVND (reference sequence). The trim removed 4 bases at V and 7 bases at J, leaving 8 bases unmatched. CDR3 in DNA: TGTGCCAGTAGTACCACCGGGACAGGGGGCCGACAGCCCCAGCATTTT. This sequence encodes CASSTTGTGGRQPQHF.

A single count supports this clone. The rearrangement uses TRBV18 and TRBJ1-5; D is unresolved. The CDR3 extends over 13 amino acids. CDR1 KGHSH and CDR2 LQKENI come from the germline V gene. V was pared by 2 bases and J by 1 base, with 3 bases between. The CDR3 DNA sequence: TGTGCCAGCTCACCAGAGAGCAATCAGCCCCAGCATTTT. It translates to CASSPESNQPQHF.

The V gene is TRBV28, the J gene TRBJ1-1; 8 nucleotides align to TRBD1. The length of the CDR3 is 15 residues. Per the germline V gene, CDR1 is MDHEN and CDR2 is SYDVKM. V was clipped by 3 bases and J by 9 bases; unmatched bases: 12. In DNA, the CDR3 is TGTGCCAGCAGTTTCAAAACAGGGGGGATCAACAAAGCTTTCTTT. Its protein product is CASSFKTGGINKAFF.

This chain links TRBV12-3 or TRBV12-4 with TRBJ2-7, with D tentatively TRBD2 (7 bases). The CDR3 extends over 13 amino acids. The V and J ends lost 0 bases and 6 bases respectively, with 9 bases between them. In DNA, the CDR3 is TGTGCCAGCAGTTTAGCGGGGGGGCGCGAGCAGTACTTC. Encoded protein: CASSLAGGREQYF.

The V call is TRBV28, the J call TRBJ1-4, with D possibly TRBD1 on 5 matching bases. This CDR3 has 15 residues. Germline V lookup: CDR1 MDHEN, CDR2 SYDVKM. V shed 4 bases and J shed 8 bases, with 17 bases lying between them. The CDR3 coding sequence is TGTGCCAGCAGTTCAACTGGGGCGGTGGGGGAAAAACTGTTTTTT. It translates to CASSSTGAVGEKLFF.

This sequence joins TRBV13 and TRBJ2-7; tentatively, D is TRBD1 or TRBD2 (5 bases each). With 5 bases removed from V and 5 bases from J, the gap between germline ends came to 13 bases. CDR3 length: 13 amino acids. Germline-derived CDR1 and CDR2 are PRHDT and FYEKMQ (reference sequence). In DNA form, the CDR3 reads TGTGCCAGCAGCATGGGGACGTTTAACGAGCAGTACTTC. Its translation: CASSMGTFNEQYF.

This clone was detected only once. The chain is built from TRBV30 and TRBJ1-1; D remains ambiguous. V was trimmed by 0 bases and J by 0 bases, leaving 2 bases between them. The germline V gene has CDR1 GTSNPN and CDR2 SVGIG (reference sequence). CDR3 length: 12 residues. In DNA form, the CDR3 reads TGTGCCTGGAGTGTTATGAACACTGAAGCTTTCTTT. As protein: CAWSVMNTEAFF.

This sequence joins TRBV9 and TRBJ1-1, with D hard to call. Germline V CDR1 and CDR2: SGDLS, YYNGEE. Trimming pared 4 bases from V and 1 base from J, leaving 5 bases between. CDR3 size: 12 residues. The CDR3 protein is CASSNGNTEAFF. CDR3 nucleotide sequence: TGTGCCAGCAGCAATGGGAACACTGAAGCTTTCTTT.

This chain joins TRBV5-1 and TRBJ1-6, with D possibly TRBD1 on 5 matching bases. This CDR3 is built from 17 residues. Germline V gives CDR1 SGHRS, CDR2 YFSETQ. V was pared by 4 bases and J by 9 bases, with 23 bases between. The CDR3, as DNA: TGCGCCAGCAGCCAAAGTGGGGGTAGGGATTTTATTTCACCCCTCCACTTT. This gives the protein CASSQSGGRDFISPLHF.

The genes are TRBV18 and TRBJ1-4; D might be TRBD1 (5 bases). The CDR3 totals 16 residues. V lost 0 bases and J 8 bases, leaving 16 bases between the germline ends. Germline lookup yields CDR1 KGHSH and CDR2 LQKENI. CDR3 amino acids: CASSPPSDTVGEKLFF. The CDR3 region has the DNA TGTGCCAGCTCACCACCGTCGGACACCGTTGGGGAAAAACTGTTTTTT.

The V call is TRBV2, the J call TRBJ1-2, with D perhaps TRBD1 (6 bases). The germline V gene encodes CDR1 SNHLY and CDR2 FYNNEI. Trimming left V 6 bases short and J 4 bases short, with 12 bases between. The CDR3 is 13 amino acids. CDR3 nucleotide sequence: TGTGCCAGCAGCAATCAGGGGTCCTATGGCTACACCTTC. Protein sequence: CASSNQGSYGYTF.